The source of this T cell receptor (beta chain) is a study of T cell responses to AZD1222 COVID-19 vaccine (dated by TCRdb to the early 2020s). Regarding the study in general: Because spike-specific TCR depth and breadth did not differ between the two schedules, AZD1222 recipients who got a second dose at roughly 4 weeks were pooled with those who got a second dose at roughly 12 weeks. A total of approximately 250 trial participants underwent TCR sequencing, of whom about 200 had received two doses of AZD1222 and some 25 had received two doses of the MenACWY control vaccine. Enrollment into the trials was organized by age into subgroups of 18-55, 56-69 and 70-plus years, and those subgroups contained approximately 160, 26 and 62 TCR-sequenced participants, respectively. Study-level results and caveats: Conclusions about previously exposed vaccinees were limited because only a handful of AZD1222 recipients were SARS-CoV-2 seropositive at baseline. Because no day 14 peak-response samples were available, the repertoires could be characterized only after the peak T cell response. Participants were mostly white British and included more females than males, and it was suggested by the authors that clonal diversity may have been underestimated. The 56-69-year group was small, and its depth increase did not reach significance, likely because of low power. Reportedly, almost half of the unique spike-specific TCRs recognized epitopes lying outside the regions that are mutated in the B.1.351 and B.1.1.7 variants. The vaccine-associated CD4 TCRs covered the entire spike protein, and the dominant responses fell in regions 160-218 and 743-854. After two AZD1222 doses, both the breadth and the depth of spike-specific TCRs were significantly higher than at day 0 and than in MenACWY recipients.

To note about this clone: No antigen is known for it. Per-base quality was not reported, and no clone a single base away is much larger than it.

Explained via the paper, the time point label denotes: baseline before first vaccination. Vaccinee samples came from UK trials COV001 and COV002, including a single-blind randomized controlled phase 2/3 trial of AZD1222 (ChAdOx1 nCoV-19) in healthy adults. For TCRbeta chain sequencing, PBMC samples from trial participants were taken at day 0 and at day 28 after the second dose. The CDR3 regions of human TCRbeta chains were analyzed by immunosequencing. As for the original processing: Repertoire TCRs were matched against a reference library of SARS-CoV-2-specific TCRs generated with the MIRA antigen-specificity platform. Breadth was defined as the fraction of unique TCRs that were SARS-CoV-2-associated, and depth was defined as the fraction of total T cells that were SARS-CoV-2-associated. Each spike-specific TCR was assigned to its reactive spike region and to a CD4 or CD8 class using the MIRA data. Log10-transformed breadth and depth values were compared by one-way ANOVA with Sidak's multiple comparisons tests. TCRdb retrieved this table from immuneACCESS and kept in-frame rearrangements only. Not all clones are present; in checked studies, unresolved V genes account for under half, and no reason is known for the remainder. For V, J and clone size, that table is used; D and trimming come from the DNA. The sample yields approximately 70,000 clones; roughly 88% were counted once. The ten biggest clones cover 2.5% of the sample.

Sample: peripheral blood, taken on day 0 of AZD1222 vaccination. The receptor was isolated from an adult in good health.

DNA sequence: TGTGCCACCAGTGATGAGATGGGAGATGAAGCTTTCTTT. It translates to CATSDEMGDEAFF. The chain is assembled from TRBV24-1 and TRBJ1-1; confidence is insufficient to name the D gene. Trimming removed 3 bases from V and 7 bases from J, leaving 11 bases between the germline ends. Its CDR3 holds 13 amino acids, cysteine through phenylalanine. Here the CDR3 DNA is all that survives: 39 bases in frame from base 1. CDR1 and CDR2 were assigned from the germline V gene as KGHDR and SFDVKD.